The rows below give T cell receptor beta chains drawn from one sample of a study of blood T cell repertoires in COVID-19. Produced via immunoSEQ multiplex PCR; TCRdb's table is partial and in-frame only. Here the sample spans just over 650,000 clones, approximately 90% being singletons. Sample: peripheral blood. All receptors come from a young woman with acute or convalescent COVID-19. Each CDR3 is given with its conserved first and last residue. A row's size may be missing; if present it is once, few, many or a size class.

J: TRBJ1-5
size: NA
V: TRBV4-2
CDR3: CASTPGGGQPQHF

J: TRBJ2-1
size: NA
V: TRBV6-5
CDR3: CASSYRAGGSNEQFF

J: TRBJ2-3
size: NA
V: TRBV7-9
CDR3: CASSLEGLSSTDTQYF

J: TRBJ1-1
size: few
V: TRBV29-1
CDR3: CSVAGTLKAFF

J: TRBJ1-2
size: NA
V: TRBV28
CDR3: CASSFSPGQGYGYTF

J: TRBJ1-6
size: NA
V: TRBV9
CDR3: CASSVRRDRDISPLHF

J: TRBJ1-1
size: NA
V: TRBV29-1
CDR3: CSVEAGLLPEAFF

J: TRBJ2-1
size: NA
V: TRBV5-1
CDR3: CASSLMEYQFF

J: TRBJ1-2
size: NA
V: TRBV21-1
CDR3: CASSLFKQSYGYTF

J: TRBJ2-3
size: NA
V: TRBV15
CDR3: CATSRSFYREGTDTQYF

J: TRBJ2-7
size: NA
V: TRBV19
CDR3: CASSLAGIPYEQYF

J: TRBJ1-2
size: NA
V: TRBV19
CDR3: CASSPGTGGGYTF

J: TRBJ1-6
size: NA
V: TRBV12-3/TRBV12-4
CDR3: CASSPHPLSPLHF

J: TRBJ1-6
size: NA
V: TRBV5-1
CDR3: CASSVWDRGEAPLHF

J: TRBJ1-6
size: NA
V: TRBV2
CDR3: CASTRQNSPLHF

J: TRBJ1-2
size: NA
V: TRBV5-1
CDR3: CASSTEGAEWGYTF

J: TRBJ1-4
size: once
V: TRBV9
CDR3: CASSADRVVEKLFF

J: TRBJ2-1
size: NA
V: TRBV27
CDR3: CASSFGQVGNEQFF

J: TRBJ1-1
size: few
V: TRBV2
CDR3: CASSPAAARNTEAFF

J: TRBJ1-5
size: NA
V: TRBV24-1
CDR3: CATSDPTGNQPQHF

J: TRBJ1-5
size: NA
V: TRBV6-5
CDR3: CAAWTQGKPQHF

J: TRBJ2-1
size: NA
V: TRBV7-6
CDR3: CASSFKGFSGGFYEQFF

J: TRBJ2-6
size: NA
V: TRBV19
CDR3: CASSMETGGAGANVLTF

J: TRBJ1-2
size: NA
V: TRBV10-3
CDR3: CAISESRAGDGYTF

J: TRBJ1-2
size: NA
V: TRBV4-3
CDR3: CASSQDGHLGYTF

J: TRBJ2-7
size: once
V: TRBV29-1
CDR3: CSVVFVTGAGYEQYF